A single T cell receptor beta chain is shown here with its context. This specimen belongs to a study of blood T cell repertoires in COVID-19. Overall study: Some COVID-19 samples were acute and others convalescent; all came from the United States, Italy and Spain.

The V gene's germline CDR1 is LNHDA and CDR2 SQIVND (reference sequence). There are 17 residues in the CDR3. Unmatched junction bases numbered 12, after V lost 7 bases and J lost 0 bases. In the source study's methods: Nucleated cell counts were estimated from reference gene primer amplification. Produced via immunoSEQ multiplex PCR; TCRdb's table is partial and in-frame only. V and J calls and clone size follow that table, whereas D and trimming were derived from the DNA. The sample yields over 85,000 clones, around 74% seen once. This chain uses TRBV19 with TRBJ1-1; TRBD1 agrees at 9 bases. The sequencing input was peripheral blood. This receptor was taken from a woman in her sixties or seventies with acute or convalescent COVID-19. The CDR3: CASNTGTGRGVNTEAFF. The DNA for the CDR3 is TGTGCCAGTAACACCGGGACAGGGAGGGGGGTGAACACTGAAGCTTTCTTT.